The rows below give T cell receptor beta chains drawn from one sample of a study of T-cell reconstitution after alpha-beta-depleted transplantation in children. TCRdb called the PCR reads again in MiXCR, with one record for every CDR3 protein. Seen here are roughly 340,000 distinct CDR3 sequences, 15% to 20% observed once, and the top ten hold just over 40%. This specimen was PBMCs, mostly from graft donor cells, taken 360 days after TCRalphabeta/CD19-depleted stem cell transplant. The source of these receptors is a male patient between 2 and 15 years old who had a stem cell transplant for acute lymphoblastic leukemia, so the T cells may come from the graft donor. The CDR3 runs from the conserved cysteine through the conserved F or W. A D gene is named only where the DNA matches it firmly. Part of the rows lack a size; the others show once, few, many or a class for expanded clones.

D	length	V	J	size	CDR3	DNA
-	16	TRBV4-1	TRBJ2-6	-	CASSLGTSSGANVLTF	TGCGCCAGCAGTCTTGGGACCTCCTCTGGGGCCAACGTCCTGACTTTC
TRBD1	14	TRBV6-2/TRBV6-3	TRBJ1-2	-	CASTRDRIAYGYTF	TGTGCCAGCACCCGGGACAGGATTGCCTATGGCTACACCTTC
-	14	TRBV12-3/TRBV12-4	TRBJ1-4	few	CASSLQGVFEKLFF	TGTGCCAGCAGTTTACAGGGCGTTTTCGAAAAACTGTTTTTT
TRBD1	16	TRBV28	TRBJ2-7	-	CASSPFWTGNTYEQYF	TGTGCCAGCAGTCCGTTTTGGACAGGCAACACCTACGAGCAGTACTTC
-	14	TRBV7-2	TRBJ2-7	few	CASSPWDASYEQYF	TGTGCCAGCAGCCCGTGGGACGCCTCCTACGAGCAGTACTTC
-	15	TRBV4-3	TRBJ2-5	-	CASSQDRLGEETQYF	TGCGCCAGCAGCCAAGACCGGCTGGGAGAAGAGACCCAGTACTTC
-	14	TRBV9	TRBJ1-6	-	CASSEDMDYSPLHF	TGTGCCAGCAGCGAGGACATGGACTATTCACCCCTCCACTTT
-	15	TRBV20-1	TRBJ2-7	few	CSARDSGSARYEQYF	TGCAGTGCTAGAGATAGTGGAAGCGCCCGGTACGAGCAGTACTTC
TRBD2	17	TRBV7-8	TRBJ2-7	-	CASSSGLAGRSSYEQYF	TGTGCCAGCAGCTCGGGACTAGCGGGAAGGTCCTCCTACGAGCAGTACTTC
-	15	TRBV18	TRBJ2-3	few	CASSQVRRVTDTQYF	TGTGCCAGCTCACAAGTTCGACGGGTCACAGATACGCAGTATTTT
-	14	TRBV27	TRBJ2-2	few	CASSWGRRGGELFF	TGTGCCAGCAGTTGGGGGAGACGGGGCGGGGAGCTGTTTTTT
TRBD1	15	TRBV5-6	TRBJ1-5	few	CASSAWTGFNQPQHF	TGTGCCAGCAGCGCCTGGACAGGGTTCAATCAGCCCCAGCATTTT
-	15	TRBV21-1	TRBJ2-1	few	CASRGTSGRNNEQFF	TGTGCCAGCAGGGGGACTAGCGGGAGAAACAATGAGCAGTTCTTC
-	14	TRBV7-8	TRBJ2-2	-	CASSLGASAAELFF	TGTGCCAGCAGCTTAGGGGCTAGCGCAGCGGAGCTGTTTTTT
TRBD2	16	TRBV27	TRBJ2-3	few	CASTPIAGGSTDTQYF	TGTGCCAGCACGCCGATAGCGGGAGGGAGCACAGATACGCAGTATTTT
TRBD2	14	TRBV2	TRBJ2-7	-	CASSSHGGGYEQYF	TGTGCCAGCAGTAGCCACGGCGGGGGCTACGAGCAGTACTTC
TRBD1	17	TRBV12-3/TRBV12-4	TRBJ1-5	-	CASSATFDRGRSQPQHF	TGTGCCAGCAGTGCCACGTTCGACAGGGGGCGTTCTCAGCCCCAGCATTTT
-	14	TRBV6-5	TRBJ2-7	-	CASSWAGSPYEQYF	TGTGCCAGCAGTTGGGCAGGGAGTCCCTACGAGCAGTACTTC
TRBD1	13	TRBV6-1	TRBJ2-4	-	CASSADRGNIQYF	TGTGCCAGCAGTGCGGACAGGGGCAACATTCAGTACTTC
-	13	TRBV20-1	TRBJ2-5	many	CSARPRSQETQYF	TGCAGTGCTAGACCCCGGTCCCAAGAGACCCAGTACTTC
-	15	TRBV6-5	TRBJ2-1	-	CASSYSRAGNNEQFF	TGTGCCAGCAGTTACTCGAGGGCAGGGAACAATGAGCAGTTCTTC
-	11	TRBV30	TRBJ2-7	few	CAWRLADEQYF	TGTGCCTGGAGATTAGCAGATGAGCAGTACTTC
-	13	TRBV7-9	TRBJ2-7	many	CASSSGSFYEQYF	TGTGCCAGCAGCTCCGGGTCCTTCTACGAGCAGTACTTC
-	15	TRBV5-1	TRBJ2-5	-	CASSLAQLAQETQYF	TGCGCCAGCAGCTTGGCCCAGCTAGCTCAAGAGACCCAGTACTTC
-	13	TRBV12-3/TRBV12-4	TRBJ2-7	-	CASSLVTTQHQYF	TGTGCCAGCAGTTTAGTGACCACACAACACCAGTACTTC
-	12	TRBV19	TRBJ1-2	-	CASSIAEYGYTF	TGTGCCAGTAGTATTGCGGAATATGGCTACACCTTC
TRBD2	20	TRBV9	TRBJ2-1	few	CASSVGGASGKVTLYNEQFF	TGTGCCAGCAGCGTGGGGGGGGCTAGCGGGAAAGTGACCCTTTACAATGAGCAGTTCTTC
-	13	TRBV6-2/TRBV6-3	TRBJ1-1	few	CASSYSTITEAFF	TGTGCCAGCAGTTACTCGACAATAACTGAAGCTTTCTTT